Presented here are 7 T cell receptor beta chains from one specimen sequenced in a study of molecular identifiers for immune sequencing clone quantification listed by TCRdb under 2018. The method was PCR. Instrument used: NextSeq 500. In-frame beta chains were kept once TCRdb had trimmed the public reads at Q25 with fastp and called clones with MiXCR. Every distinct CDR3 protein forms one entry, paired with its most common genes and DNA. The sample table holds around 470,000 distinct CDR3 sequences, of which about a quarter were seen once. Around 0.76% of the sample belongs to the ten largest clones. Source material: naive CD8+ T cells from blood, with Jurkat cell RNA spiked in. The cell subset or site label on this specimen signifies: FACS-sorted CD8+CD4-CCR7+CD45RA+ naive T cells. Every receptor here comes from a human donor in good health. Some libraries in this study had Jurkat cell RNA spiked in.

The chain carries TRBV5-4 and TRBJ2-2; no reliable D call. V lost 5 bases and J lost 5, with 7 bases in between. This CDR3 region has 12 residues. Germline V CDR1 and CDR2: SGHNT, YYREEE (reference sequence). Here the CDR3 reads CASRFGTGELFF. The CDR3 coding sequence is TGTGCCAGCAGGTTCGGGACCGGGGAGCTGTTTTTT. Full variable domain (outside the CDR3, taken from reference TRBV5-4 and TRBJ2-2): ETGVTQSPTHLIKTRGQQVTLRCSSQSGHNTVSWYQQALGQGPQFIFQYYREEENGRGNFPPRFSGLQFPNYSSELNVNALELDDSALYLCASRFGTGELFFGEGSRLTVL.

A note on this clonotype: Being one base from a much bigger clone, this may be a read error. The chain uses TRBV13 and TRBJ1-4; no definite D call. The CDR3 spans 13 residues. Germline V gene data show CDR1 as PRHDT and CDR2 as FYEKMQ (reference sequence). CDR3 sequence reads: CASGLVVVGELFF. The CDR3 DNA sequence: TGTGCCAGCGGCTTAGTCGTGGTTGGGGAACTGTTTTTT.

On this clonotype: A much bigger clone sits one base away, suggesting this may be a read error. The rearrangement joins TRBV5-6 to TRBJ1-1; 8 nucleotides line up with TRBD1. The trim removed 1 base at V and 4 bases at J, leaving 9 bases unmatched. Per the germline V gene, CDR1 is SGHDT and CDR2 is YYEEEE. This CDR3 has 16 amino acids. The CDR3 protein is CASSLLAGGEITEAFF. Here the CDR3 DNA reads TGTGCCAGCAGCTTGCTCGCAGGGGGCGAAATCACTGAAGCTTTCTTT. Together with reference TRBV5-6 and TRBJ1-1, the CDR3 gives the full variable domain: DAGVTQSPTHLIKTRGQQVTLRCSPKSGHDTVSWYQQALGQGPQFIFQYYEEEERQRGNFPDRFSGHQFPNYSSELNVNALLLGDSALYLCASSLLAGGEITEAFFGQGTRLTVV.

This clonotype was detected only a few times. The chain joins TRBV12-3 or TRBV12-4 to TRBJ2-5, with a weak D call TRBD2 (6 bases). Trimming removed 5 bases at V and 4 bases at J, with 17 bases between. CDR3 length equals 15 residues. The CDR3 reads CASSTYAGRRETQYF. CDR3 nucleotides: TGTGCCAGCAGTACATACGCGGGGCGTCGAGAGACCCAGTACTTC.

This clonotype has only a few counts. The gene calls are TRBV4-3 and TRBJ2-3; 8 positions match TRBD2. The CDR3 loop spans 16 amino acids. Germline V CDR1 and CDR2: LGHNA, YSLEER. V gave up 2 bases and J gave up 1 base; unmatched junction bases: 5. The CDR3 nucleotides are TGCGCCAGCAGCCAACTAGCGGGTTTCGGCACAGATACGCAGTATTTT. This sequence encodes CASSQLAGFGTDTQYF.

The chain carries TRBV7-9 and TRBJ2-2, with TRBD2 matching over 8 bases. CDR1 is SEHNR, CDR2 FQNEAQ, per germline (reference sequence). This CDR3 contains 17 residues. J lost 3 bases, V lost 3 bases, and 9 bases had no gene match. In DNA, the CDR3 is TGTGCCAGCAGCTTCTCGGGCGCGGGAGGTCACACCGGGGAGCTGTTTTTT. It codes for CASSFSGAGGHTGELFF. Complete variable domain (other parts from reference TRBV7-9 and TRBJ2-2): DTGVSQNPRHKITKRGQNVTFRCDPISEHNRLYWYRQTLGQGPEFLTYFQNEAQLEKSRLLSDRFSAERPKGSFSTLEIQRTEQGDSAMYLCASSFSGAGGHTGELFFGEGSRLTVL.

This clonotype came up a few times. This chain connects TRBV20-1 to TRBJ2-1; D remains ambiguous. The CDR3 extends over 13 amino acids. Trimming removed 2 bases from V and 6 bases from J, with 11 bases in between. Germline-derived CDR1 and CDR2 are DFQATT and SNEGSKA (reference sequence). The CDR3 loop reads CSARPLGFNEQFF. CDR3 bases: TGCAGTGCTAGACCCCTAGGATTCAATGAGCAGTTCTTC.